This T cell receptor (beta chain) was profiled in a study of T cells in Graves' hyperthyroidism and ophthalmopathy (dated by TCRdb to about 2019). Regarding the research as a whole: Peripheral blood samples were taken at initial diagnosis, before any treatment was given. To identify distinguishing TCR V-J signatures, a discovery cohort of about 100 patients was used, comprising 40 to 45 with Graves' ophthalmopathy and approximately 57 with stable Graves' hyperthyroidism. Whether ophthalmopathy could be predicted prospectively was tested in an independent validation cohort made up of under 20 hyperthyroidism patients plus 17 patients who later progressed to ophthalmopathy. The 100 discovery patients were randomly split 7:3 into training and test sets. In addition, the study compared T-cell repertoires in thyroid tissue and in blood from roughly 6 Graves' hyperthyroidism patients. Following sampling, methimazole starting at 30 mg daily was given to hyperthyroidism patients, and high-dose intravenous methylprednisolone was given to ophthalmopathy patients. According to the paper, TCR Vbeta CDR3 sequencing was carried out on 135 peripheral blood samples, which came from under 50 ophthalmopathy, fewer than 80 hyperthyroidism and approximately 17 progressor patients.

Points the paper makes about the study in general: Most expanded thyroid clonotypes (frequency above 0.001) were also found in blood, which suggests that blood repertoires may mirror thyroid immune responses. No statistical method was used to fix the sample size in advance, and group allocation was not hidden from the investigators. In validation, the model predicted progression to ophthalmopathy with around 71% sensitivity and approximately 74% specificity, a median of around six months before onset. A 13 V-J signature model separated ophthalmopathy from stable hyperthyroidism, with roughly 88% sensitivity and 81% to 83% specificity in cross-validation and 80%/75% in testing.

Taken from the germline V gene (reference sequence), the CDR1 and CDR2 loops are LGHDT and YNNKEL. The CDR3 covers 13 residues, taking in both the cysteine and the phenylalanine. The read is trimmed to its CDR3 DNA, 39 bases read in frame from base 1. Between the V and J ends, shortened by 3 bases and 5 bases respectively, the junction contains 7 bases. This clonotype was observed at least ten times. Its antigen is unknown. One base away there is no much larger clone; base qualities are not given. Hyperthyroidism patients were aged 18 to 65 years and newly diagnosed, with disease duration of less than 2 months. Patients with uncontrolled infections, other autoimmune diseases, pregnancy or lactation were excluded. Diagnoses relied on clinical symptoms, serum thyroxine and TRAb, thyroid ultrasound and orbital computed tomography. For progressor patients, blood was drawn at the first diagnosis of hyperthyroidism, before any ophthalmopathy symptoms had appeared. PBMCs were separated from 8 to 10 ml of fresh peripheral blood using Ficoll-Paque density gradient centrifugation. Progressor patients were first diagnosed with Graves' hyperthyroidism and then developed ophthalmopathy during follow-up. Total RNA was extracted with Trizol reagent, and quality was checked on an Agilent 2100 Bioanalyzer.

TCR beta CDR3 regions were amplified from RNA transcripts. For the first round of RT-PCR on the TCR CDR3, the HTBI primer set was used together with the Qiagen OneStep RT-PCR kit. The libraries were constructed in a second round of multiplex PCR and then size-selected and purified. Paired-end sequencing of the libraries was performed with 100 bp reads on an Illumina HiSeq2000. Under the source paper's analysis protocol: SOAPnuke was used to process the raw data, removing reads that contained adapters or uncalled bases, had a mean Phred below 15, or lacked an exact match to the constant primer or identifier. High-quality paired reads were merged with COPE v1.2.5, and unique nucleotide sequences were defined as clonotypes. Clonotypes were aligned to IMGT TRBV, TRBD and TRBJ reference segments using MiTCR v1.1. Only V-J combinations with frequency above 0.0001, covering 98% to 99.2% of repertoires, were analysed. The TCS score was defined as F50 (clonal expansion) divided by E x V (chaos), with BLOSUM62-based TCRdist calculated between CDR3 peptides within each V-J. Welch's t-statistics and random forest reduced approximately 520 V-J features to some 14, which were used in a naive Bayes classifier (R e1071). The public reads were quality trimmed at Q25 with fastp and then assembled into clones with MiXCR by TCRdb, keeping productive beta chains. Every entry covers one CDR3 protein and lists the most common genes and DNA from its rows. The V and J calls were determined by TCRdb, not by the authors. The sample profile shows hundreds of thousands of distinct CDR3 sequences; about 15% of them were found once. In total, the top ten clones hold more than 4.5% of the sample.

Sequencing used blood. This receptor was taken from a woman aged 25 to 39 with Graves' hyperthyroidism that later progressed to Graves' ophthalmopathy. The sequence is built from TRBV3-1 and TRBJ2-2, with the D gene not clear enough to name. The sequenced DNA is TGTGCCAGCAGCCATGAAGCGACCGGGGAGCTGTTTTTT. Translation gives CASSHEATGELFF. Joined to the reference TRBV3-1 and TRBJ2-2 proteins, this CDR3 gives the full variable domain: DTAVSQTPKYLVTQMGNDKSIKCEQNLGHDTMYWYKQDSKKFLKIMFSYNNKELIINETVPNRFSPKSPDKAHLNLHINSLELGDSAVYFCASSHEATGELFFGEGSRLTVL.